Listed here are 5 T cell receptor beta chains from one sample, sequenced in a study of cytomegalovirus exposure and HLA in healthy donors. This PCR relied on a set of 60 Vbeta primers and 13 Jbeta primers. The data were produced by immunoSEQ multiplex PCR, yet TCRdb's version contains in-frame clones alone and is incomplete. The sample consists of approximately 150,000 clones, over 65% of them appearing once. Sequenced: PBMCs. Every receptor here comes from a man in his forties in good health and CMV-seropositive.

The sample holds many counts of this clone. The rearrangement joins TRBV7-6 to TRBJ2-3; the match to TRBD2 covers 13 bases. The V gene end was trimmed by 5 bases and the J gene end by 3 bases; junction bases not matched to a gene: 2. CDR3 length equals 15 residues. Looked up from germline, CDR1 is SGHVS and CDR2 is FNYEAQ. The CDR3, as DNA: TGTGCCAGCAGCCTGGGACTAGCGGGAACAGATACGCAGTATTTT. Amino acid sequence: CASSLGLAGTDTQYF.

The chain employs TRBV7-8 and TRBJ2-7; maybe TRBD1 (6 bases). Deletions cut 1 base from V and 2 bases from J, with 6 bases between. The CDR3 spans 13 residues. Germline CDR1 reads SGHVS; CDR2 reads FQNEAQ. For the CDR3, the DNA is TGTGCCAGCAGCTTAGAGGGGGCCTACGAGCAGTACTTC. The encoded protein is CASSLEGAYEQYF.

This chain links TRBV7-9 with TRBJ1-4; possible D gene TRBD1, 6 bases. V lost 6 bases and J 6 bases, leaving 17 bases between the germline ends. Germline V gene lookup returns CDR1 SEHNR and CDR2 FQNEAQ (reference sequence). The CDR3 contains 15 residues. CDR3 residues: CASSRPQGSDEKLFF. The CDR3 DNA sequence: TGTGCCAGCAGTCGTCCACAGGGCTCGGATGAAAAACTGTTTTTT.

This clone was seen a handful of times. The gene calls are TRBV2 and TRBJ1-1, with TRBD1 as a possible D gene (6 bases). The CDR3 runs to 15 residues. The V end lost 5 bases, the J end lost 2 bases, and 15 bases lay between the germline ends. Germline CDR1 is SNHLY and CDR2 is FYNNEI. The CDR3 region is CASSRNRADNTEAFF. The CDR3 bases are TGTGCCAGCAGTCGCAACAGGGCCGATAACACTGAAGCTTTCTTT.

This clone was observed a single time. V usage is TRBV4-1 and J usage is TRBJ1-4, with unresolved D. Per the germline V gene, CDR1 is MGHRA and CDR2 is YSYEKL. This CDR3 contains 14 residues. V was clipped by 1 base and J by 6 bases, with 9 bases between them. DNA of the CDR3: TGCGCCAGCAGCCAAGGGGCGTTGGATGAAAAACTGTTTTTT. It specifies CASSQGALDEKLFF.